Reported below is one T cell receptor beta chain. Its antigen remains unidentified. This CDR3 is built from 15 residues. With 5 bases clipped from V and 0 bases from J, the junction kept 4 bases outside the gene matches. Per germline, CDR1 KGHSH and CDR2 LQKENI. The study ran its PCR with 60 Vbeta and 13 Jbeta primers. Per the original methods: About 9.9 million shared chains were among approximately 87 million unique TCR beta chains counted in a later analysis. Using immunoSEQ multiplex PCR, the repertoire was profiled, and TCRdb retains in-frame clones only, with some absent. Clonal size and the V and J genes are those of that table, whereas D and trimming came from the DNA. This sample has over 100,000 clones, with approximately 87% found just once. This entry comes from a study of cytomegalovirus exposure and HLA in healthy donors. Study-level findings and limits: Analysis was performed later, and it showed HLA-associated TCR beta chains to be more clonally expanded than equally common others. One variant, a missense change in DCLRE1C, was linked in a later analysis to TCR beta V- and J-gene trimming. CMV serostatus was the only recorded immune exposure for donors.

This chain joins TRBV18 and TRBJ2-5; 9 positions agree with TRBD1. The specimen was PBMCs. This TCR came from a man aged 40-49 years in good health and CMV-seronegative. CDR3 nucleotides: TGTGCCAGCTCAAGGGACAGGGACAACCAAGAGACCCAGTACTTC. This sequence encodes CASSRDRDNQETQYF.